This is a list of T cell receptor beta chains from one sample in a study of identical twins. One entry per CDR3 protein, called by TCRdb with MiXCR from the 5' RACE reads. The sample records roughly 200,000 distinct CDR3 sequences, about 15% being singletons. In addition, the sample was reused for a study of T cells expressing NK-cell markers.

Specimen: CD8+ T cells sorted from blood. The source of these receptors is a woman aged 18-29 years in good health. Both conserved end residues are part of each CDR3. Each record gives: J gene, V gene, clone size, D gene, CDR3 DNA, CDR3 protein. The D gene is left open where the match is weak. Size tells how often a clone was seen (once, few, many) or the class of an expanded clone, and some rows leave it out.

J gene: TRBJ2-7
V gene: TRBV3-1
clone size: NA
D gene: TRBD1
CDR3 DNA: TGTGCCTGCTGCCCTCCCTTGACAGGGGGCTACGAGCAGTACTTC
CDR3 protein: CACCPPLTGGYEQYF

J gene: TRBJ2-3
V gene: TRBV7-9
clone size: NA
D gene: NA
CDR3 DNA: TGTGCCAGCAGCGCAGGAGATAGCACAGATACGCAGTATTTT
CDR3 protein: CASSAGDSTDTQYF

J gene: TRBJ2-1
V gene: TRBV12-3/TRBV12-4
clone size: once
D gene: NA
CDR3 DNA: TGTGCCAGCAGTTTTTCCCCGGGGGCCAGGGGTTTTGGATCCTACAATGAGCAGTTCTTC
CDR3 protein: CASSFSPGARGFGSYNEQFF

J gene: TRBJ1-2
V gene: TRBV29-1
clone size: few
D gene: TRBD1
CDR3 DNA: TGCAGCGTCAACCAGGGGGCTGGCTATGGCTACACCTTC
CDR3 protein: CSVNQGAGYGYTF

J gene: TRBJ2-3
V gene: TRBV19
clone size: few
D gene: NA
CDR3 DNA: TGTGCCAGTAGTGGACGGGAAGATACGCAGTATTTT
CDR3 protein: CASSGREDTQYF

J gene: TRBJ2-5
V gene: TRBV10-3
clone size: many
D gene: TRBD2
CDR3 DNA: TGTGCCATCAGTGAGAAAGCGGGGAAAGAGACCCAGTACTTC
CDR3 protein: CAISEKAGKETQYF

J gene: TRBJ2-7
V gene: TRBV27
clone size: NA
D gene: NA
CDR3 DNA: TGTGCCGCTTCCCAGGGGCCAACCTACGAGCAGTACTTC
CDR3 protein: CAASQGPTYEQYF

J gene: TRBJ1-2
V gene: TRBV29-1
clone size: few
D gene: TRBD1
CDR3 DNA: TGCAGCGTGGCGGGGACAGAGAGGGGCTACACCTTC
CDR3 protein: CSVAGTERGYTF

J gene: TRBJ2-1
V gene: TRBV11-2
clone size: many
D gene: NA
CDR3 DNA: TGTGCCAGCAGCTTAGTGTCAAATGAGCAGTTCTTC
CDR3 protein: CASSLVSNEQFF

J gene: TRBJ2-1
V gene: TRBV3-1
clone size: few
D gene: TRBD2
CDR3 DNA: TGTGCCAGCAGCCAAGCTAGCGGGAGGGCGTCGGAGCAGTTCTTC
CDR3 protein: CASSQASGRASEQFF